This is a list of T cell receptor beta chains from one sample in a study of blood T cell repertoires in COVID-19. Libraries were prepared by immunoSEQ multiplex PCR; TCRdb keeps only in-frame clonotypes and omits some of them. The sample records tens of thousands of clones, roughly 90% being singletons. The sample comprised peripheral blood. The receptors derive from a man aged 55-75 years with active COVID-19. CDR3s include the opening cysteine and the closing phenylalanine or tryptophan. The D gene is left open where the match is weak. A clone size is listed for some rows: how often the clone was seen (once, few, many), or a class if it is expanded.

clone_size d_call j_call v_call cdr3_nt cdr3_aa
- TRBD1 TRBJ1-1 TRBV30 TGTGCCTGGAGACGACAGGGGGGCACTGAAGCTTTCTTT CAWRRQGGTEAFF
- - TRBJ2-3 TRBV14 TGTGCCAGCAGCCAACCGGGGACTTACACAGATACGCAGTATTTT CASSQPGTYTDTQYF
- - TRBJ1-6 TRBV11-2 TGTGCCAGCAGCTTCAGCCTAGACTTTACGGGGGATCCTTTGGCCCTCCACTTT CASSFSLDFTGDPLALHF
- - TRBJ2-1 TRBV7-9 TGTGCCAGCAGCGCCCGGGTTTACAATGAGCAGTTCTTC CASSARVYNEQFF
- TRBD1 TRBJ1-2 TRBV6-5 TGTGCCAGCAGTTTTTCCCGGGACAGGCATCAAAGTGGCTACACCTTC CASSFSRDRHQSGYTF
- - TRBJ1-2 TRBV4-1 TGCGCCAGCAGCCAGCCTCCTGTGAGCTATGGCTACACCTTC CASSQPPVSYGYTF
- - TRBJ1-1 TRBV4-1 TGCGCCAGCAGCCAAGTATCGGGGGGGTACACTGAAGCTTTCTTT CASSQVSGGYTEAFF
- - TRBJ2-2 TRBV19 TGTGCCAGTAGCCGAAGGACTCAGAACACCGGGGAGCTGTTTTTT CASSRRTQNTGELFF
- TRBD2 TRBJ2-3 TRBV5-1 TGCGCCAGCAGCCTCCTAGCGGGGGACACAGATACGCAGTATTTT CASSLLAGDTDTQYF
- TRBD1 TRBJ2-5 TRBV5-1 TGCGCCACCTCGAGCCGTCCCGGGACAGGGAGGCAAGAGACCCAGTACTTC CATSSRPGTGRQETQYF
- - TRBJ2-1 TRBV6-1 TGTGCCAGCAGTGACGCTGACGACCTCAACAGTGAGCAGTTCTTC CASSDADDLNSEQFF
- TRBD1 TRBJ2-1 TRBV6-6 TGTGCCAGCAGTTACGGAGGGACAGGGGACTACAATGAGCAGTTCTTC CASSYGGTGDYNEQFF
- - TRBJ1-2 TRBV27 TGTGCCAGCAGTTTAAGGGGTAACTATGGCTACACCTTC CASSLRGNYGYTF
- - TRBJ1-3 TRBV9 TGTGCCAGCAGCAGTACAGGGCACCTCTCTGGAAACACCATATATTTT CASSSTGHLSGNTIYF
- - TRBJ2-5 TRBV15 TGTGCCACCGCTGGGGGCATCCAAGAGACCCAGTACTTC CATAGGIQETQYF
- TRBD1 TRBJ2-1 TRBV11-2 TGTGCCAGCAGCTCAATCCCGGGACAGGGTTACAATGAGCAGTTCTTC CASSSIPGQGYNEQFF
- - TRBJ2-7 TRBV19 TGTGCCAGTAGTACCCAGGTACTGTCCACCACCGAGCAGTACTTC CASSTQVLSTTEQYF
few - TRBJ2-7 TRBV2 TGTGCCAGCAGTGAAGCGTACGGGGCCTACGAGCAGTACTTC CASSEAYGAYEQYF
- TRBD2 TRBJ2-3 TRBV7-3 TGTGCCAGCAGCTTGCGGGAGACAGATACGCAGTATTTT CASSLRETDTQYF
- - TRBJ1-2 TRBV5-4 TGTGCCAGCAGCCAGGGGACATCGCCGTATGGCTACACCTTC CASSQGTSPYGYTF
few - TRBJ1-5 TRBV28 TGTGCCAGCAGTTTAAGTGCAGGTCCACACAATCAGCCCCAGCATTTT CASSLSAGPHNQPQHF
medium-sized TRBD1 TRBJ1-5 TRBV27 TGTGCCAGCAGTCCCCCCGACAGGGTTGGTCAGCCCCAGCATTTT CASSPPDRVGQPQHF